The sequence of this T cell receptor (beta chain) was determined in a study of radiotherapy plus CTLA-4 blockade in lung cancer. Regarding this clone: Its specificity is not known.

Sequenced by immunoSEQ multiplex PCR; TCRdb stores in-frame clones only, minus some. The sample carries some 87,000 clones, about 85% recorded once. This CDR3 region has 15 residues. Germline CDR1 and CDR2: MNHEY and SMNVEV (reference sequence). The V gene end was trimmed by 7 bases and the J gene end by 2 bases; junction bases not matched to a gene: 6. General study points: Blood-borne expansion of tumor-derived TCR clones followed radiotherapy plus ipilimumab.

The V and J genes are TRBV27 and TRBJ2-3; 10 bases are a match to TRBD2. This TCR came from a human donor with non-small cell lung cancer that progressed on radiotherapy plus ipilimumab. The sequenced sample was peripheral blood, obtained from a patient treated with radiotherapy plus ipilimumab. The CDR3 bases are TGTGCCAGCAAGATACTAGCGGGGTACACAGATACGCAGTATTTT. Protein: CASKILAGYTDTQYF.